This passage covers 6 T cell receptor beta chains from one sample sequenced in a study of graft-versus-host responses after intestinal transplantation. Assay used: immunoSEQ multiplex PCR; TCRdb lists only in-frame clones, some missing. This sample carries tens of thousands of clones, 90% to 95% of them seen once, and the ten largest clones take around 4.3%. Sequenced material: PBMCs, taken 524 days after transplant. These receptor sequences come from a human patient who received an intestinal transplant, so some T cells may come from the graft donor.

This chain joins TRBV28 and TRBJ2-3, with TRBD2 matching over 9 bases. V was clipped by 7 bases and J by 2 bases; unmatched bases: 10. The germline CDR1 and CDR2 sequences are MDHEN and SYDVKM. CDR3 length: 16 amino acids. The CDR3 DNA sequence: TGTGCCAGCAACCTTGGGCGGGAGGGCCCCACAGATACGCAGTATTTT. The encoded protein is CASNLGREGPTDTQYF.

J is TRBJ2-1 and V is TRBV18, with 11 bases fitting TRBD2. This CDR3 has 19 residues. Per germline, CDR1 KGHSH and CDR2 LQKENI. Trimming cost V 6 bases and J 0 bases; bases outside gene matches: 13. CDR3 region: CASSSLAGVASSSYNEQFF. CDR3 bases: TGTGCCAGCTCGTCACTAGCGGGAGTTGCCAGCAGCTCCTACAATGAGCAGTTCTTC.

This chain uses TRBV19 with TRBJ2-1, with TRBD1 as a possible D gene (5 bases). CDR3 length: 12 residues. Per germline, CDR1 LNHDA and CDR2 SQIVND (reference sequence). Deletions cut 7 bases from V and 8 bases from J, with 12 bases between. Here the CDR3 reads CASINRLDEQFF. As DNA, the CDR3 is TGTGCCAGTATTAACAGGTTGGATGAGCAGTTCTTC.

The rearrangement uses TRBV19 and TRBJ2-3; possibly TRBD1 for D (5 bases). Trimming pared 11 bases from V and 2 bases from J, leaving 29 bases between. Germline lookup yields CDR1 LNHDA and CDR2 SQIVND (reference sequence). The CDR3 extends over 18 amino acids. The CDR3 loop is CAGKMTGHKVGNTDTQYF. The CDR3 DNA follows: TGTGCCGGTAAAATGACTGGACACAAGGTTGGGAACACAGATACGCAGTATTTT.

This chain uses TRBV19 with TRBJ2-7, with no clear D. The V end lost 3 bases, the J end lost 4 bases, and 4 bases lay between the germline ends. The germline V gene encodes CDR1 LNHDA and CDR2 SQIVND (reference sequence). The CDR3 runs 11 residues. The CDR3 sequence is CASSMGYEQYF. CDR3 sequence (DNA): TGTGCCAGTAGTATGGGATACGAGCAGTACTTC.

The chain joins TRBV29-1 to TRBJ2-5; 10 positions match TRBD1. Germline CDR1 is SQVTM and CDR2 is ANQGSEA. CDR3 length equals 14 residues. The ends lost 6 bases at V and 5 bases at J; junction bases unmatched: 9. Here the CDR3 DNA reads TGCAGCGTCGTACCGGGACAGGGGTTGGAGACCCAGTACTTC. Encoded protein: CSVVPGQGLETQYF.